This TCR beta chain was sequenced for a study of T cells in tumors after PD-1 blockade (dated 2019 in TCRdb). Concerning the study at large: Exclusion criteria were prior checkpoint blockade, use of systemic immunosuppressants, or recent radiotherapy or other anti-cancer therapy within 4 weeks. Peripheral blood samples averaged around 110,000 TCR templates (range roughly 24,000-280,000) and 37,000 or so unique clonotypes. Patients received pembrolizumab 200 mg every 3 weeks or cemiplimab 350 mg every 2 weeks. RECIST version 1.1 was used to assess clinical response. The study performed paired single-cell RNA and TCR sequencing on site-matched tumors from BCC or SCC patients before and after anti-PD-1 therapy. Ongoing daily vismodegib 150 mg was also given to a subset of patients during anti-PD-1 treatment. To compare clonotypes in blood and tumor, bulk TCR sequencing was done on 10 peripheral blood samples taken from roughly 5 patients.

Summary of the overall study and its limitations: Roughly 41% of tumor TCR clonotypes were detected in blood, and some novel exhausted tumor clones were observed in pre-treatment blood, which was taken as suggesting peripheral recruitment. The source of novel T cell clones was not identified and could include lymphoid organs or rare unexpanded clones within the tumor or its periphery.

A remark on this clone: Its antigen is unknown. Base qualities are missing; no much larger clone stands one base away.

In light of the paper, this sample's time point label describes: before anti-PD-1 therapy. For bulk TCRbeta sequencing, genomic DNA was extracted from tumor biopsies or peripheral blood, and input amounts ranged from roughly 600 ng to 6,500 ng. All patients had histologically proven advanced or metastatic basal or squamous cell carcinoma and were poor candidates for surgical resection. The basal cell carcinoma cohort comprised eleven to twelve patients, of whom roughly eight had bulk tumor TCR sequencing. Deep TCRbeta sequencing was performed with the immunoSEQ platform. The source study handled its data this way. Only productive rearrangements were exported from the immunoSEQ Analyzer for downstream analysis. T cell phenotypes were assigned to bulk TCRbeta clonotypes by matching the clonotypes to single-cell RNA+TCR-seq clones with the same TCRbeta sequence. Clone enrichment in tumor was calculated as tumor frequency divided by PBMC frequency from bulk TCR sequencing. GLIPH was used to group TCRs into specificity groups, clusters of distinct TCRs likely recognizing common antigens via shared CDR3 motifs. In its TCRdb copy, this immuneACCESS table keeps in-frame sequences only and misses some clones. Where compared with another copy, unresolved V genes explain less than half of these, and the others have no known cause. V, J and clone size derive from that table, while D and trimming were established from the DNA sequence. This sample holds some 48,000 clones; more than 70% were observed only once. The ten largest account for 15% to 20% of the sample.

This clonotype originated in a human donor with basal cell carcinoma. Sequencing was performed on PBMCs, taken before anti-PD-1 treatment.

The CDR3 in this case is CASSHAGTGVYSNQPQHF. The nucleotide sequence reads TGTGCCAGCAGCCACGCCGGGACAGGCGTCTATAGCAATCAGCCCCAGCATTTT. The chain was built from TRBV7-9 and TRBJ1-5, with 8 bases matching TRBD1. From the cysteine through the phenylalanine, the CDR3 covers 18 amino acids. The entry retains the CDR3 DNA only, 54 bases that are in frame from base 1. Reading the germline V gene (reference sequence) gives CDR1 SEHNR and CDR2 FQNEAQ. V is cut back by 5 bases and J by 0 bases, with 12 bases in the junction unmatched.